The next 9 T cell receptor beta chains were all read from a single sample in a study of T cell responses to AZD1222 COVID-19 vaccine. Measured with immunoSEQ multiplex PCR; TCRdb has only the in-frame clones, and not every one. The data show 100,000 to 150,000 clones, with approximately 90% seen just once and around 4% held by the top ten. The sample here was peripheral blood, taken 28 days after the second AZD1222 dose. The origin of the receptors is an adult who received the AZD1222 COVID-19 vaccine.

The chain joins TRBV6-5 to TRBJ1-6; perhaps TRBD1 as D (5 bases). Per the germline V gene, CDR1 is MNHEY and CDR2 is SVGAGI. This CDR3 spans 15 amino acids. Trimming pared 2 bases from V and 5 bases from J, leaving 10 bases between. In nucleotides, the CDR3 is TGTGCCAGCAGTTACAGACAGCGAGATAATTCACCCCTCCACTTT. It encodes CASSYRQRDNSPLHF.

The chain recombines TRBV27 with TRBJ2-7, with D unresolved. With 4 bases removed from V and 3 bases from J, the gap between germline ends came to 10 bases. CDR3 length: 13 residues. Germline loops: CDR1 MNHEY, CDR2 SMNVEV (reference sequence). The CDR3 here is CASSWKHFYEQYF. The DNA of the CDR3 is TGTGCCAGCAGTTGGAAACACTTCTACGAGCAGTACTTC.

This sequence joins TRBV7-6 and TRBJ1-2; D is ambiguous. This CDR3 region has 15 residues. Germline CDR1 reads SGHVS; CDR2 reads FNYEAQ. V gave up 2 bases and J gave up 2 bases, with 12 bases separating them. In nucleotides, the CDR3 is TGTGCCAGCAGCTTAATTGACCAACCCAACTATGGCTACACCTTC. Translating gives CASSLIDQPNYGYTF.

This chain joins TRBV5-4 and TRBJ2-7, with TRBD2 matching 7 bases. The J segment lost 2 bases and the V segment lost 3 bases, leaving 8 bases of the junction unmatched. Germline CDR1 is SGHNT and CDR2 is YYREEE (reference sequence). The CDR3 is 15 amino acids. CDR3 nucleotide sequence: TGTGCCAGCAGCTCCGGGGGGACCGCCGCCTACGAGCAGTACTTC. It yields the protein CASSSGGTAAYEQYF.

The DNA for the CDR3 is TGTGCCAGCAGCTTACTTCCTAGTGTGGGACAGGGGTACGAGCAGTACTTC. Protein: CASSLLPSVGQGYEQYF. This chain connects TRBV7-6 to TRBJ2-7, with 10 bases identical to TRBD1. The CDR3 contains 17 residues. V shed 2 bases, J shed 4 bases, and the junction held 11 bases outside the gene matches. Germline V gene sequence: CDR1 SGHVS, CDR2 FNYEAQ.

V is TRBV28 and J is TRBJ2-1, with 7 bases matching TRBD2. The CDR3 consists of 17 residues. The junction had 20 bases not matched to a gene; V was cut back by 6 bases and J by 9 bases. The germline V gene encodes CDR1 MDHEN and CDR2 SYDVKM. The CDR3 spells CASRPERAGLPQGEQFF. CDR3 DNA: TGTGCCAGCAGACCAGAAAGAGCGGGATTACCGCAGGGTGAGCAGTTCTTC.

The J gene is TRBJ2-7, the V gene TRBV6-6; D perhaps matches TRBD1 (6 bases). Germline V gives CDR1 MNHNY, CDR2 SVGAGI (reference sequence). V was clipped by 6 bases and J by 1 base, with 16 bases between them. The CDR3 runs to 15 residues. The CDR3 protein is CASRGVAGDSYEQYF. CDR3 DNA sequence: TGTGCCAGCAGGGGGGTGGCAGGGGATTCCTACGAGCAGTACTTC.

This rearrangement joins TRBV11-3 to TRBJ2-7; 8 bases agree with TRBD1. Germline assignment: CDR1 SGHNT and CDR2 YENEEA. V shed 5 bases, J shed 3 bases, and the junction held 3 bases outside the gene matches. CDR3 length: 13 amino acids. CDR3: CASSKGQDYEQYF. The CDR3 DNA reads as TGTGCCAGCAGCAAGGGACAGGACTACGAGCAGTACTTC.

A single count supports this clone. The chain carries TRBV7-2 and TRBJ2-3; D is unclear. V gave up 5 bases and J gave up 2 bases, with 14 bases separating them. The CDR3 is 15 residues long. Per germline, CDR1 SGHTA and CDR2 FQGNSA. CDR3 sequence reads: CASSTTRPTTDTQYF. The CDR3 DNA follows: TGTGCCAGCAGCACCACAAGGCCAACCACAGATACGCAGTATTTT.